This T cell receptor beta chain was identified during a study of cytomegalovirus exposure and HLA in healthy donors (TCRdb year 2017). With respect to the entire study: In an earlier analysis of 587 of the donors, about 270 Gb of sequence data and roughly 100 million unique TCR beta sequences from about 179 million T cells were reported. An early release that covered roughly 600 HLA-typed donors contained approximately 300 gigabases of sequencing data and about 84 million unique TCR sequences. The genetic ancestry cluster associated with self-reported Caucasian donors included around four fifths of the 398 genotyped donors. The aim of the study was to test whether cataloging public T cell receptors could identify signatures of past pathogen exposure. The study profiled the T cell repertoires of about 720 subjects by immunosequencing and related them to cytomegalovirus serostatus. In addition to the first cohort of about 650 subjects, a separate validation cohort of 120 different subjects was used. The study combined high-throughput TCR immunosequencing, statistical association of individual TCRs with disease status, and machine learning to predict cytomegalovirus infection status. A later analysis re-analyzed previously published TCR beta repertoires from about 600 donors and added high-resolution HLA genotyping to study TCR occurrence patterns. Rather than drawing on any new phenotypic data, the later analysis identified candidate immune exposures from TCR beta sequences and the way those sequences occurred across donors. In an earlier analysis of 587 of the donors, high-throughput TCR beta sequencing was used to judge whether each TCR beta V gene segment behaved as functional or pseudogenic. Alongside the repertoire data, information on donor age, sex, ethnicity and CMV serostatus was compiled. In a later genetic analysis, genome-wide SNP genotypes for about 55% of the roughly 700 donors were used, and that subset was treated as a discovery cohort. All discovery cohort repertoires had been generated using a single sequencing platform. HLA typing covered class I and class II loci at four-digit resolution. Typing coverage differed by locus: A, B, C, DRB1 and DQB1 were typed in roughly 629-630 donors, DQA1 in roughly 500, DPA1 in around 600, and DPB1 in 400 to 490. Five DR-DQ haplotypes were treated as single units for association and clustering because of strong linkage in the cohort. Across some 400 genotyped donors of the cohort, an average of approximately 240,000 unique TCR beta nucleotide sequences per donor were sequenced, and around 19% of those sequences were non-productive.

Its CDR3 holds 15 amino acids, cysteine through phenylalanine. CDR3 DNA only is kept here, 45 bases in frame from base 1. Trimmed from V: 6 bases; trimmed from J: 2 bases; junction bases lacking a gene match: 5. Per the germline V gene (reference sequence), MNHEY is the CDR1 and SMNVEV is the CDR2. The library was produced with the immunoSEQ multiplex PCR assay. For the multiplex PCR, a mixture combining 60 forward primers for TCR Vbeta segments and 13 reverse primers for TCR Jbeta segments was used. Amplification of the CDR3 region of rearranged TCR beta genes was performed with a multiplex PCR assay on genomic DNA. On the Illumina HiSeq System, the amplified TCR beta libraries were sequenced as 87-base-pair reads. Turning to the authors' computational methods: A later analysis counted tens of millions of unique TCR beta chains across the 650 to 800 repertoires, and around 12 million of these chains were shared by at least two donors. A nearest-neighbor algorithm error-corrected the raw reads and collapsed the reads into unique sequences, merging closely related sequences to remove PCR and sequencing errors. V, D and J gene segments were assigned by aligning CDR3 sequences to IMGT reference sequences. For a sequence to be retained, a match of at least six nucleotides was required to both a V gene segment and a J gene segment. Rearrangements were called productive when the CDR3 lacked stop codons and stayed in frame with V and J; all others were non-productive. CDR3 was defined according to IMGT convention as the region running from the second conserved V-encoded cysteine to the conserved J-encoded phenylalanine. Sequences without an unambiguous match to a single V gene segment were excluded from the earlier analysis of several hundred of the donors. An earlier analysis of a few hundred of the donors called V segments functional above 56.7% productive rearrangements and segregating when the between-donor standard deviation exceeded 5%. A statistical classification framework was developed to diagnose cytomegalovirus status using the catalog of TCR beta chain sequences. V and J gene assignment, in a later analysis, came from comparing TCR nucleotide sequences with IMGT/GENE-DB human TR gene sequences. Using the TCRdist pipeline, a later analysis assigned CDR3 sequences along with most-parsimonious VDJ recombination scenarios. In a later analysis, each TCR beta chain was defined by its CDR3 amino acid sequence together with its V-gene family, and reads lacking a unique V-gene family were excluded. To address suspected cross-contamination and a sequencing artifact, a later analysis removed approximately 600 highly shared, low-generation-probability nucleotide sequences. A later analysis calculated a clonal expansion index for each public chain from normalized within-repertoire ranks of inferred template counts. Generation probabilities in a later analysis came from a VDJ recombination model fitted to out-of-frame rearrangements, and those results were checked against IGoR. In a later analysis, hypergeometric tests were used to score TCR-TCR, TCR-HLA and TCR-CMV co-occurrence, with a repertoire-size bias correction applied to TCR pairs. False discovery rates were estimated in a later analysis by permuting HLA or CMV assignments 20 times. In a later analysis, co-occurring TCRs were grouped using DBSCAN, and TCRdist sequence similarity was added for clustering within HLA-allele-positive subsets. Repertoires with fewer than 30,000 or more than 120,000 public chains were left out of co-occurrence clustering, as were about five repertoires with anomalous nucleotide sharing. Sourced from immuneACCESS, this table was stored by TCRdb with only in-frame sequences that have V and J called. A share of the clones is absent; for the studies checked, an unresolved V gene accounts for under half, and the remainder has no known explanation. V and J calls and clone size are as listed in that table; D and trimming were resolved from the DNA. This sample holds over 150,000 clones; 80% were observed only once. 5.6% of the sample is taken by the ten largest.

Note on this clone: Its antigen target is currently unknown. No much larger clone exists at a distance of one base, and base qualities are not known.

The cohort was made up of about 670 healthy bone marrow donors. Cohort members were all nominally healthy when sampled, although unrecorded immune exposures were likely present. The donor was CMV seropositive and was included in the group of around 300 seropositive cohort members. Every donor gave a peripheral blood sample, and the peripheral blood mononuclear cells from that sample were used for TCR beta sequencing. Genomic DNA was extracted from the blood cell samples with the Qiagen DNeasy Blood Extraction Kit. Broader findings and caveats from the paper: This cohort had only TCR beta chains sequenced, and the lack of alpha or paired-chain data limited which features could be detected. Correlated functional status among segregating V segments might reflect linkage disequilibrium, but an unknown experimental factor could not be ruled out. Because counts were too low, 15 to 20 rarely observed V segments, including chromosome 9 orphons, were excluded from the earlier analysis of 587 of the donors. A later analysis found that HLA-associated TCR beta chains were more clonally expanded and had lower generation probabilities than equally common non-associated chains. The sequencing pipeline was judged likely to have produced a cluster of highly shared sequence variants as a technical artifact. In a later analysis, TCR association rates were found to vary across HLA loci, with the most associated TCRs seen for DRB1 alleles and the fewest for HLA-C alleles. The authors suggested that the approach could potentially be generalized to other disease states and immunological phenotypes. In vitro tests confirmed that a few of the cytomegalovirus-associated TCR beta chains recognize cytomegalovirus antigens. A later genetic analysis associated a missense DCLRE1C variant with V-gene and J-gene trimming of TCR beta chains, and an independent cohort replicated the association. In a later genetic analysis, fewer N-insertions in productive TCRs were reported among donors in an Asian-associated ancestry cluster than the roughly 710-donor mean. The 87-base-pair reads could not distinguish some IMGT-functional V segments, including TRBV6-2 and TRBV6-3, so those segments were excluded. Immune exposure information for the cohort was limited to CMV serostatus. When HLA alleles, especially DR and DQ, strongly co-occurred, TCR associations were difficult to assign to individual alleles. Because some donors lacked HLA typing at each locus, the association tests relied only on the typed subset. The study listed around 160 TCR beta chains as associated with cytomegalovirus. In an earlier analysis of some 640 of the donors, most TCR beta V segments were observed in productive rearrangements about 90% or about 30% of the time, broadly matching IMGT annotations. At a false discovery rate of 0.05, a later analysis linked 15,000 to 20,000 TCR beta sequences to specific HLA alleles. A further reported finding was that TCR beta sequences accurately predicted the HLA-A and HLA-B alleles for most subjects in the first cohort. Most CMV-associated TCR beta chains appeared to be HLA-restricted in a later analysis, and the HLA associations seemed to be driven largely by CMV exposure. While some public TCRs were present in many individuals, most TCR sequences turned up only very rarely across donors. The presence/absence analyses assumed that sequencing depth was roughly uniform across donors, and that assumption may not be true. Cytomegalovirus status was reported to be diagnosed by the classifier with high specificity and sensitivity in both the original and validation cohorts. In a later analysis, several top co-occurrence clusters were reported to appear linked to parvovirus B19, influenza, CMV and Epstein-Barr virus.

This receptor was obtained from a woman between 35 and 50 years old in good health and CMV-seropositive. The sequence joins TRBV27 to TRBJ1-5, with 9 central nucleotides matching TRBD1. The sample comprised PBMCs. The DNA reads TGTGCCAGCAGGCCGGGACAGGGAGGCAATCAGCCCCAGCATTTT. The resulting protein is CASRPGQGGNQPQHF.